A selection of T cell receptor beta chains follows, all from one sample in a study of cytomegalovirus exposure and HLA in healthy donors. Clones were sequenced by immunoSEQ multiplex PCR, and TCRdb holds only the in-frame ones, with some missing. The table includes 85,000 to 90,000 clones, over 80% detected once. Sample: PBMCs. The source is a man younger than 35 in good health and CMV-seronegative. The CDR3 runs from the conserved cysteine through the conserved F or W. The order of the fields is D gene, J gene, V gene, clone size, CDR3 DNA, CDR3 protein. A D gene is named only where the DNA matches it firmly. Clone sizes are given selectively: once, few, many, or a class where the clone is expanded.

d_gene: TRBD1; j_gene: TRBJ1-1; v_gene: TRBV5-1; abundance: NA; CDR3nt: TGCGCCAGCAGCCTATTCAGGGGGATGGACACTGAAGCTTTCTTT; CDR3aa: CASSLFRGMDTEAFF
d_gene: NA; j_gene: TRBJ2-7; v_gene: TRBV6-6; abundance: NA; CDR3nt: TGTGCCAGCAGCCCCGCGGGGAGTTCTACCTCCTACGAGCAGTACTTC; CDR3aa: CASSPAGSSTSYEQYF
d_gene: NA; j_gene: TRBJ1-4; v_gene: TRBV7-9; abundance: NA; CDR3nt: TGTGCCAGCGCGGGAACGAGGGTTAGTAATGAAAAACTGTTTTTT; CDR3aa: CASAGTRVSNEKLFF
d_gene: NA; j_gene: TRBJ2-1; v_gene: TRBV7-3; abundance: NA; CDR3nt: TGTGCCAGCAGCTTAAACTCCAGGGTGACGGAGCAGTTCTTC; CDR3aa: CASSLNSRVTEQFF
d_gene: TRBD1; j_gene: TRBJ2-7; v_gene: TRBV6-6; abundance: NA; CDR3nt: TGTGCCAGCAGCCGGGGACAGACCTACGAGCAGTACTTC; CDR3aa: CASSRGQTYEQYF
d_gene: TRBD2; j_gene: TRBJ2-1; v_gene: TRBV2; abundance: NA; CDR3nt: TGTGCCAGCACTCGACCCACTAGCGGGAGGGGCTACAATGAGCAGTTCTTC; CDR3aa: CASTRPTSGRGYNEQFF
d_gene: NA; j_gene: TRBJ2-7; v_gene: TRBV13; abundance: NA; CDR3nt: TGCGCCAGCAGCCCCGGTCCCGATCGCGAGCAGTACTTC; CDR3aa: CASSPGPDREQYF
d_gene: TRBD2; j_gene: TRBJ2-3; v_gene: TRBV28; abundance: NA; CDR3nt: TGTGCCAGCAGTTTATGGTCTAGCGGGAGCACAGATACGCAGTATTTT; CDR3aa: CASSLWSSGSTDTQYF
d_gene: NA; j_gene: TRBJ2-1; v_gene: TRBV9; abundance: NA; CDR3nt: TGTGCCAGCTTGGCGGGCCCGGGCGGTGAGCAGTTCTTC; CDR3aa: CASLAGPGGEQFF
d_gene: TRBD1; j_gene: TRBJ1-1; v_gene: TRBV9; abundance: NA; CDR3nt: TGTGCCAGCAGCGCGCCGGGACAGGGGGGGGGCACTGAAGCTTTCTTT; CDR3aa: CASSAPGQGGGTEAFF
d_gene: TRBD1; j_gene: TRBJ1-5; v_gene: TRBV27; abundance: NA; CDR3nt: TGTGCCAGCAGACCTACAGGGGGCGCGGGTCAGCCCCAGCATTTT; CDR3aa: CASRPTGGAGQPQHF
d_gene: TRBD2; j_gene: TRBJ2-2; v_gene: TRBV7-9; abundance: NA; CDR3nt: TGTGCCAGCAGCCCATCGGGGCTAGCGGGAGGTATCGGGGAGCTGTTTTTT; CDR3aa: CASSPSGLAGGIGELFF
d_gene: TRBD2; j_gene: TRBJ2-3; v_gene: TRBV19; abundance: NA; CDR3nt: TGTGCCAGTAGTAGAGCGGGATCCACAGATACGCAGTATTTT; CDR3aa: CASSRAGSTDTQYF
d_gene: NA; j_gene: TRBJ1-2; v_gene: TRBV28; abundance: NA; CDR3nt: TGTGCCAGCAGTTTATTCGGGGGGGCTTTAGGCTACACCTTC; CDR3aa: CASSLFGGALGYTF
d_gene: NA; j_gene: TRBJ2-2; v_gene: TRBV18; abundance: NA; CDR3nt: TGTGCCAGCACACGGTCTCGGGGATTGAACACCGGGGAGCTGTTTTTT; CDR3aa: CASTRSRGLNTGELFF
d_gene: TRBD1; j_gene: TRBJ2-7; v_gene: TRBV30; abundance: NA; CDR3nt: TGTGCCTGGAGTTTAGACAGGGGGTACTGGGAGCAGTACTTC; CDR3aa: CAWSLDRGYWEQYF
d_gene: TRBD2; j_gene: TRBJ2-7; v_gene: TRBV6-1; abundance: NA; CDR3nt: TGTGCCAGCAGTGAAGTACGGGGGGGGGTCTACGAGCAGTACTTC; CDR3aa: CASSEVRGGVYEQYF
d_gene: NA; j_gene: TRBJ1-1; v_gene: TRBV4-3; abundance: NA; CDR3nt: TGCGCCAGCAGCCAAGGACAGTTCTCCAGAATGGAAGCTTTCTTT; CDR3aa: CASSQGQFSRMEAFF
d_gene: TRBD1; j_gene: TRBJ1-2; v_gene: TRBV30; abundance: NA; CDR3nt: TGTGCCTCCCGGGACAGCTATGGCTACACCTTC; CDR3aa: CASRDSYGYTF
d_gene: NA; j_gene: TRBJ2-7; v_gene: TRBV5-1; abundance: once; CDR3nt: TGCGCCAGCAGCTTGGAGGGTAGCGGAACCTACTACGAGCAGTACTTC; CDR3aa: CASSLEGSGTYYEQYF
d_gene: NA; j_gene: TRBJ2-7; v_gene: TRBV4-1; abundance: NA; CDR3nt: TGCGCCAGCAGCCAAGGAAACAGAGGAGGCGAGCAGTACTTC; CDR3aa: CASSQGNRGGEQYF
d_gene: NA; j_gene: TRBJ1-5; v_gene: TRBV6-1; abundance: NA; CDR3nt: TGTGCCAGCAGTGAATATCCCAGGTTGAATCAGCCCCAGCATTTT; CDR3aa: CASSEYPRLNQPQHF